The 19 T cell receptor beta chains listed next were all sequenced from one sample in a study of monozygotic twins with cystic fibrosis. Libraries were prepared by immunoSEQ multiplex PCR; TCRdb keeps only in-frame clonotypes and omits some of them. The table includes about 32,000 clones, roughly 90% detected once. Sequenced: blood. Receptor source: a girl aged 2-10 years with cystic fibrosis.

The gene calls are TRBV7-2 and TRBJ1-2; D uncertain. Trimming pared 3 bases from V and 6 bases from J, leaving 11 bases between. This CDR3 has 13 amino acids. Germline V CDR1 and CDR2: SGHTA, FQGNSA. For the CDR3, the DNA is TGTGCCAGCAGCTTTCTCTCGTTGGATGGCTACACCTTC. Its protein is CASSFLSLDGYTF.

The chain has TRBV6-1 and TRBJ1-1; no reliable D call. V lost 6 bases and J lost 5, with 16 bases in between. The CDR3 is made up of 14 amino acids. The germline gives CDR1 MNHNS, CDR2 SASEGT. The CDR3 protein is CASSPQGRRTEAFF. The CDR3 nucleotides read TGTGCCAGCAGCCCCCAAGGACGACGGACTGAAGCTTTCTTT.

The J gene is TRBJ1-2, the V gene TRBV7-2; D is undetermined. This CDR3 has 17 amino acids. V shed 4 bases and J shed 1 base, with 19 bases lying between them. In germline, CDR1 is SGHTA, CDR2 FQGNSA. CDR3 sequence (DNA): TGTGCCAGCAGCTACACCTCCTTCGGGCAGCTTAACTATGGCTACACCTTC. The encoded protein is CASSYTSFGQLNYGYTF.

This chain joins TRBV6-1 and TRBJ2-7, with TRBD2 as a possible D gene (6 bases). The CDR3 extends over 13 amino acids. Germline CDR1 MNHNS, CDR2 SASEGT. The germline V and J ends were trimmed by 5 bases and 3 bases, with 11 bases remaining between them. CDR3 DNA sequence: TGTGCCAGCAGTCGGGCGGGGAACTACGAGCAGTACTTC. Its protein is CASSRAGNYEQYF.

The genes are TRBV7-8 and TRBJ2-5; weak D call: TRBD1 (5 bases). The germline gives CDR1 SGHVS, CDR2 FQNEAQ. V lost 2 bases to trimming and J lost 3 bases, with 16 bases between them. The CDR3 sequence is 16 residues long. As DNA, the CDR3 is TGTGCCAGCAGCTTAAGGGGCCTTAACTACAAAGAGACCCAGTACTTC. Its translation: CASSLRGLNYKETQYF. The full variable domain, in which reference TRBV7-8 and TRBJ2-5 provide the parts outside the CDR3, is GAGVSQSPRYKVAKRGQDVALRCDPISGHVSLFWYQQALGQGPEFLTYFQNEAQLDKSGLPSDRFFAERPEGSVSTLKIQRTQQEDSAVYLCASSLRGLNYKETQYFGPGTRLLVL.

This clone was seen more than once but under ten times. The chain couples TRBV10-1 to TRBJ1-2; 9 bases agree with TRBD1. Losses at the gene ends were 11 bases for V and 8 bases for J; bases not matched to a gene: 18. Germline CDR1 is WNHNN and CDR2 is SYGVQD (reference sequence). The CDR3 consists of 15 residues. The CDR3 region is CARRGPGQGLSGYTF. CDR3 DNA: TGCGCCCGCCGAGGTCCGGGACAGGGTTTAAGCGGCTACACCTTC.

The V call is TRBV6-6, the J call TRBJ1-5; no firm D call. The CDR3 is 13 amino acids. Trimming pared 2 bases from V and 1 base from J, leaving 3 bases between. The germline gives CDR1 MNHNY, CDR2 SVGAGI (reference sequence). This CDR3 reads CASSYQSNQPQHF. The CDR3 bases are TGTGCCAGCAGTTACCAAAGCAATCAGCCCCAGCATTTT.

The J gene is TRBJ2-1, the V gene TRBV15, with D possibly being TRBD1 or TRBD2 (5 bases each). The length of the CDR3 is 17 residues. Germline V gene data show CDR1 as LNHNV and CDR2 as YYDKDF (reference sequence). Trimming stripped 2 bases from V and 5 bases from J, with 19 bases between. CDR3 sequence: CATSRPWGRSQDNEQFF. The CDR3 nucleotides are TGTGCCACCAGCAGACCCTGGGGGAGAAGTCAGGACAATGAGCAGTTCTTC.

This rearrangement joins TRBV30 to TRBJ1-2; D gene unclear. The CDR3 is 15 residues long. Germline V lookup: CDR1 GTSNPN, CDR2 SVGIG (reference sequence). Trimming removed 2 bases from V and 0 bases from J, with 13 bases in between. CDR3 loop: CAWSRLTPTNYGYTF. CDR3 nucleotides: TGTGCCTGGAGTAGGCTGACACCGACTAACTATGGCTACACCTTC.

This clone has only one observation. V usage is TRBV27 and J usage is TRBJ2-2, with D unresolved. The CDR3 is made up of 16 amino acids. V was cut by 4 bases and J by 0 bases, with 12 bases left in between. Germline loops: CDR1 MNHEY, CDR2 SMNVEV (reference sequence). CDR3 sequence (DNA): TGTGCCAGCAGTTCCCGGACGGCAGCGAACACCGGGGAGCTGTTTTTT. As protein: CASSSRTAANTGELFF.

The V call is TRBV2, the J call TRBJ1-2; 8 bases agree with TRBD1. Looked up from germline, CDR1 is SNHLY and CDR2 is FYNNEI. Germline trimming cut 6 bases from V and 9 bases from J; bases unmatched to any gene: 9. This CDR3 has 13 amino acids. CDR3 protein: CASRRGQGYSYTF. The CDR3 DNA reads TGTGCCAGCAGACGCGGACAGGGTTATAGCTACACCTTC.

The CDR3 reads CASSFGAGSTDTQYF. For the CDR3, the DNA is TGTGCCAGCAGCTTCGGGGCGGGAAGCACAGATACGCAGTATTTT. The rearrangement links TRBV7-6 to TRBJ2-3; perhaps TRBD2 as D (6 bases). V lost 3 bases and J lost 0, with 10 bases in between. This CDR3 comprises 15 residues. The germline gives CDR1 SGHVS, CDR2 FNYEAQ.

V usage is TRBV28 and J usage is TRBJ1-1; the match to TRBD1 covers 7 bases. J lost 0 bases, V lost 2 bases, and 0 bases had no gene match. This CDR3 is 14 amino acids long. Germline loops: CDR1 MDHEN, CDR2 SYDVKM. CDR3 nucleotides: TGTGCCAGCAGTTTAGGGACAGTGAACACTGAAGCTTTCTTT. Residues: CASSLGTVNTEAFF.

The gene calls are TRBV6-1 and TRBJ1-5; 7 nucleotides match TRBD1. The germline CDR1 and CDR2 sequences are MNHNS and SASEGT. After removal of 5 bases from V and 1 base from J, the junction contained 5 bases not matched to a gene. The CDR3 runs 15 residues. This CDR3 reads CASSKDRSSNQPQHF. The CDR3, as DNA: TGTGCCAGCAGTAAGGACAGGTCGAGCAATCAGCCCCAGCATTTT.

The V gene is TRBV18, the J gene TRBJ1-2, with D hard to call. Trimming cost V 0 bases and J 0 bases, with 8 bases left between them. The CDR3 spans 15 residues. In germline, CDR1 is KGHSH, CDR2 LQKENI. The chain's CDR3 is CASSPPLGANYGYTF. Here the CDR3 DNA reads TGTGCCAGCTCACCACCACTTGGAGCTAACTATGGCTACACCTTC.

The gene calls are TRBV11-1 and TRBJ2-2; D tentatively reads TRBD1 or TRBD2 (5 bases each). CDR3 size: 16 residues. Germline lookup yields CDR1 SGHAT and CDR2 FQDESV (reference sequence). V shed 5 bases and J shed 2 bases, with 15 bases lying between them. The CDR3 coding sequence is TGTGCCAGCAGCACTTGGGACCTAAAAAACACCGGGGAGCTGTTTTTT. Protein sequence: CASSTWDLKNTGELFF.

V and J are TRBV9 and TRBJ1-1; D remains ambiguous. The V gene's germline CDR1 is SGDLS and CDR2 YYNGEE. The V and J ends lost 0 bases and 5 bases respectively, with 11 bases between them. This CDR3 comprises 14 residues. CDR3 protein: CASSVVLRSTEAFF. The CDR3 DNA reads TGTGCCAGCAGCGTAGTTCTGAGGAGTACTGAAGCTTTCTTT.

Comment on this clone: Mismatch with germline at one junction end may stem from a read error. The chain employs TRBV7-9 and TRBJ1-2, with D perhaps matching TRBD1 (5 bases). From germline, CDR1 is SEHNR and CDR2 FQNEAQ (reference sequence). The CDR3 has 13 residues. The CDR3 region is CASSLDGGDKGTF. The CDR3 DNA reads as TGTGCCAGCAGCTTGGATGGGGGGGATAAAGGCACTTTC.

The CDR3 sequence is CASMGTGKLGGYTF. Written as DNA, the CDR3 is TGTGCCAGCATGGGGACAGGGAAGCTAGGAGGCTACACCTTC. V is TRBV14 and J is TRBJ1-2; 9 positions match TRBD1. CDR1 SGHDN and CDR2 FVKESK come from the germline V gene. V lost 7 bases and J lost 8; bases outside the gene matches: 11. The CDR3 covers 14 residues.